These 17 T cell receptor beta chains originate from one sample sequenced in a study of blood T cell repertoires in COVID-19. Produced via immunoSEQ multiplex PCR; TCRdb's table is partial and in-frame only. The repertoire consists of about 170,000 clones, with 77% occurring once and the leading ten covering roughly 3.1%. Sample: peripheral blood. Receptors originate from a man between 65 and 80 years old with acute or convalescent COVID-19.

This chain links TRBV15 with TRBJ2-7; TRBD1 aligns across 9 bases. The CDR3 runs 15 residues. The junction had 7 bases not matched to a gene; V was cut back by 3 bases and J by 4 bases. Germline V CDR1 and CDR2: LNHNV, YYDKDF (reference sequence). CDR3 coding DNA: TGTGCCACCAGCAGGTTTGGACAGGGGAGGTACGAGCAGTACTTC. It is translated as CATSRFGQGRYEQYF.

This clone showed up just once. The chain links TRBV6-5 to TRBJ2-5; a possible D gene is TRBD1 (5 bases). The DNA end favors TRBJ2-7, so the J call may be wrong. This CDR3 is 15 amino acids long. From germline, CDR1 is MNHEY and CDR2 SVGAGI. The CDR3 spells CASSVGPLGYYEQYF. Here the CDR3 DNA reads TGTGCCAGCAGCGTGGGGCCCCTAGGGTACTACGAGCAGTACTTC.

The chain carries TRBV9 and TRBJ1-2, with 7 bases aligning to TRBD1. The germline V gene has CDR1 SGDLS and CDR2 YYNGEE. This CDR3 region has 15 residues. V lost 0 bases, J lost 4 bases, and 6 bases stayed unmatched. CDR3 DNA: TGTGCCAGCAGCGTAGAACTTGGGGACAGCTATGGCTACACCTTC. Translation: CASSVELGDSYGYTF. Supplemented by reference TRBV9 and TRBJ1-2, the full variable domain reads DSGVTQTPKHLITATGQRVTLRCSPRSGDLSVYWYQQSLDQGLQFLIQYYNGEERAKGNILERFSAQQFPDLHSELNLSSLELGDSALYFCASSVELGDSYGYTFGSGTRLTVV.

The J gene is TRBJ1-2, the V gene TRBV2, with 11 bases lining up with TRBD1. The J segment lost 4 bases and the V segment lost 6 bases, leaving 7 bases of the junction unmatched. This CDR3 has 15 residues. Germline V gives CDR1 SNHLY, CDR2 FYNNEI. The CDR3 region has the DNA TGTGCCAGCAGCAGAGGGGACAGGGGGGCCTATGGCTACACCTTC. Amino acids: CASSRGDRGAYGYTF.

Written as DNA, the CDR3 is TGTGCCAGCAGTTACCAGGGGGTCAATGGCTACACCTTC. Translating gives CASSYQGVNGYTF. J is TRBJ1-2 and V is TRBV28; 7 positions match TRBD1. The CDR3 runs to 13 residues. Germline V gene data show CDR1 as MDHEN and CDR2 as SYDVKM. J was trimmed by 6 bases and V by 4 bases; bases with no gene match: 5.

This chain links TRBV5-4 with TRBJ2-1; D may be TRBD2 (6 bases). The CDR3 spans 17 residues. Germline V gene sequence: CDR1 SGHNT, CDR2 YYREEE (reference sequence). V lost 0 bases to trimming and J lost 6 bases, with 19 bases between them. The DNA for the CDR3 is TGTGCCAGCAGCTTGGGTTTACACGGGGTGGGGGGCAATGAGCAGTTCTTC. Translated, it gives CASSLGLHGVGGNEQFF.

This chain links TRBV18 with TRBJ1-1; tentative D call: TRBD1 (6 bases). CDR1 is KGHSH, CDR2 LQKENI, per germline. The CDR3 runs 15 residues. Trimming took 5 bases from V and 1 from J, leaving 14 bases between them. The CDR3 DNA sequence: TGTGCCAGCTCAACGAGCGGACAGCCGAACACTGAAGCTTTCTTT. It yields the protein CASSTSGQPNTEAFF.

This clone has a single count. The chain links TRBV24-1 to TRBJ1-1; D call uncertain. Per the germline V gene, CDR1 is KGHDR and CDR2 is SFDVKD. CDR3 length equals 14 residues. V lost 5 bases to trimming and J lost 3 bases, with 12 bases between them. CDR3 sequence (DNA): TGTGCCACCAGTGGTGCCCCCGAGGACACTGAAGCTTTCTTT. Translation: CATSGAPEDTEAFF.

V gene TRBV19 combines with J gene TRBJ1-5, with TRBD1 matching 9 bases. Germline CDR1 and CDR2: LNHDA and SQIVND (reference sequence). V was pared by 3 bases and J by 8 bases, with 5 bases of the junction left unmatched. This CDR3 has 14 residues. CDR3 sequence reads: CASSITGGDEPQHF. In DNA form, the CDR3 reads TGTGCCAGTAGTATCACAGGGGGCGATGAGCCCCAGCATTTT. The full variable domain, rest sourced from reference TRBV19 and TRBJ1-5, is DGGITQSPKYLFRKEGQNVTLSCEQNLNHDAMYWYRQDPGQGLRLIYYSQIVNDFQKGDIAEGYSVSREKKESFPLTVTSAQKNPTAFYLCASSITGGDEPQHFGDGTRLSIL.

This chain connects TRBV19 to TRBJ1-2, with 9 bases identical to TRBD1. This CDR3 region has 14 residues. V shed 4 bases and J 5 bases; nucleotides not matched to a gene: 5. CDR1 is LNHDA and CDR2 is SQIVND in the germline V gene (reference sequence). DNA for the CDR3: TGTGCCAGTAGTACGATAGGGACAGGGTATGGCTACACCTTC. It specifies CASSTIGTGYGYTF.

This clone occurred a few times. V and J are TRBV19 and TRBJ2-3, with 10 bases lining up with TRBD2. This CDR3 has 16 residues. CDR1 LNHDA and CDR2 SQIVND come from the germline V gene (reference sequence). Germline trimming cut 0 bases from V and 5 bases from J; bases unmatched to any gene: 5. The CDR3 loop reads CASSIEAGGTVDTQYF. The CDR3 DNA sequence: TGTGCCAGTAGTATAGAAGCGGGGGGGACCGTAGATACGCAGTATTTT.

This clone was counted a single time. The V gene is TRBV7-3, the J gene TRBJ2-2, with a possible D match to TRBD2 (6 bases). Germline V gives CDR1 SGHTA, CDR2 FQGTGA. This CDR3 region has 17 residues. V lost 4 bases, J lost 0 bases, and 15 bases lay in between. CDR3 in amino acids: CASSSTSAGSNTGELFF. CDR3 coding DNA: TGTGCCAGCAGCTCCACGTCGGCGGGGTCGAACACCGGGGAGCTGTTTTTT.

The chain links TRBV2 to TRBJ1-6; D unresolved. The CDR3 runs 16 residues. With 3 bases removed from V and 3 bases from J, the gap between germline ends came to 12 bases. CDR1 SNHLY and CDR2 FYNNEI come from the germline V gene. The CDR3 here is CASSDRRDIYNSPLHF. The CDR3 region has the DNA TGTGCCAGCAGTGATCGGAGGGATATCTATAATTCACCCCTCCACTTT.

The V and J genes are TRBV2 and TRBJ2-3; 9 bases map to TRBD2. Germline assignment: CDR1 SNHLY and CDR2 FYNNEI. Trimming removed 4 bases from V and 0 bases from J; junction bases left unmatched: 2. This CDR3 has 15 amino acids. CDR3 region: CASSVLAGSTDTQYF. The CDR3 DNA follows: TGTGCCAGCAGTGTCCTAGCGGGGAGCACAGATACGCAGTATTTT.

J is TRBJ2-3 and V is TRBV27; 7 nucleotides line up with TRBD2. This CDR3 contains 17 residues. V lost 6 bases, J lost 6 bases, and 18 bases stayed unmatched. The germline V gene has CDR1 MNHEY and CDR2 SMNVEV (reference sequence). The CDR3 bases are TGTGCCAGCAGCCCCCGCGGGAGCGGGGTTTGGGGGGATACGCAGTATTTT. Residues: CASSPRGSGVWGDTQYF.

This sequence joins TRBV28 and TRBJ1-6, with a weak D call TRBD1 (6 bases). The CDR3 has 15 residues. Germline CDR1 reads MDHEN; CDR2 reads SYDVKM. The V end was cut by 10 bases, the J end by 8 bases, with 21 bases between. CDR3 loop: CATLVGRGYDSPLHF. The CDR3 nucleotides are TGTGCCACCCTAGTGGGCAGGGGATATGATTCACCCCTCCACTTT.

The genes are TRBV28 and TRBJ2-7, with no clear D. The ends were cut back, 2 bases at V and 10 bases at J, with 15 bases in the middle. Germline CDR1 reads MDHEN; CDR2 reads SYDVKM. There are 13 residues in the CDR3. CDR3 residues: CASSLPHELGQYF. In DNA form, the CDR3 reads TGTGCCAGCAGTTTACCCCATGAATTGGGCCAGTACTTC.